One and the same sample provided the 25 T cell receptor beta chains below, sequenced in a study of blood T cell repertoires in COVID-19. Sequencing was performed with immunoSEQ multiplex PCR; in TCRdb, only in-frame clones are kept and a portion is missing. The sample lists 150,000 to 200,000 clones; just under 90% were seen once. The sample was peripheral blood. The receptors derive from a woman aged 18 to 35 who had recovered from COVID-19.

The chain links TRBV18 to TRBJ2-1; D is perhaps TRBD1 (5 bases). V was trimmed by 3 bases and J by 15 bases, leaving 12 bases between them. Germline V gene lookup returns CDR1 KGHSH and CDR2 LQKENI. This CDR3 spans 11 amino acids. The CDR3 coding sequence is TGTGCCAGCTCACCGGGGCAGTCTGTGTTCTTC. This gives the protein CASSPGQSVFF.

The V gene is TRBV20-1, the J gene TRBJ2-7, with a tentative D call TRBD1 (5 bases). The CDR3 is 12 residues long. Germline CDR1 reads DFQATT; CDR2 reads SNEGSKA (reference sequence). The V and J ends lost 3 bases and 7 bases respectively, with 13 bases between them. The CDR3: CSASAAGSEQYV. The CDR3 coding sequence is TGCAGTGCTAGTGCGGCAGGGTCAGAGCAGTACGTC.

The chain carries TRBV4-1 and TRBJ1-1, with TRBD1 matching 7 bases. This CDR3 spans 14 amino acids. Germline loops: CDR1 MGHRA, CDR2 YSYEKL. The junction had 1 base not matched to a gene; V was cut back by 3 bases and J by 0 bases. CDR3 residues: CASSHGTVNTEAFF. The CDR3 DNA is TGCGCCAGCAGCCATGGGACAGTGAACACTGAAGCTTTCTTT.

V usage is TRBV6-2 or TRBV6-3 and J usage is TRBJ1-4; 9 nucleotides match TRBD1. The CDR3 runs to 15 residues. V lost 5 bases to trimming and J lost 7 bases; unmatched junction nucleotides: 8. Germline assignment: CDR1 MNHEY and CDR2 SVGEGT. For the CDR3, the DNA is TGTGCCAGCAGTGAGCCGGGACAGGGAGGTGAAAAACTGTTTTTT. This encodes CASSEPGQGGEKLFF.

This clone was detected a few times. The chain uses TRBV7-9 and TRBJ1-6; 7 bases fit TRBD1. With V trimmed by 5 bases and J by 4 bases, 5 bases remained unmatched. Germline V CDR1 and CDR2: SEHNR, FQNEAQ (reference sequence). This CDR3 region has 15 residues. The CDR3 DNA follows: TGTGCCAGCAGCCGGACAGGACTTTATAATTCACCCCTCCACTTT. Its translation is CASSRTGLYNSPLHF.

The rearrangement joins TRBV4-1 to TRBJ2-3; 9 bases line up with TRBD1. J lost 5 bases, V lost 1 base, and 1 base had no gene match. The CDR3 spans 14 residues. Germline CDR1 MGHRA, CDR2 YSYEKL. The CDR3 is CASSQVGQGDTQYF. DNA of the CDR3: TGCGCCAGCAGCCAAGTGGGACAGGGAGATACGCAGTATTTT.

V usage is TRBV19 and J usage is TRBJ1-2, with 9 positions matching TRBD1. CDR3 length equals 15 residues. CDR1 is LNHDA and CDR2 is SQIVND in the germline V gene (reference sequence). Losses at the gene ends were 5 bases for V and 4 bases for J; bases not matched to a gene: 8. This chain's CDR3 is CASSGTGTGTYGYTF. DNA of the CDR3: TGTGCCAGTAGTGGCACCGGGACAGGGACCTATGGCTACACCTTC.

The chain carries TRBV27 and TRBJ1-1, with 7 bases fitting TRBD1. V dropped 4 bases and J dropped 6; count of bases not matched to a gene: 5. CDR3 size: 13 residues. Per germline, CDR1 MNHEY and CDR2 SMNVEV (reference sequence). CDR3 region: CASSSTGDAEAFF. CDR3 in DNA: TGTGCCAGCAGTTCCACAGGGGACGCTGAAGCTTTCTTT.

This rearrangement joins TRBV5-6 to TRBJ1-4; possibly TRBD1 for D (5 bases). The V end lost 2 bases, the J end lost 5 bases, and 16 bases lay between the germline ends. This CDR3 comprises 16 residues. From germline, CDR1 is SGHDT and CDR2 YYEEEE. The CDR3 nucleotides are TGTGCCAGCAGCTTAACCTACAGGCCCGCGAATGAAAAACTGTTTTTT. The encoded protein is CASSLTYRPANEKLFF.

The chain is built from TRBV9 and TRBJ2-1; tentative D call: TRBD2 (6 bases). This CDR3 is 16 amino acids long. V lost 0 bases and J lost 6, with 16 bases in between. Germline CDR1 and CDR2: SGDLS and YYNGEE. CDR3 coding DNA: TGTGCCAGCAGCGTAGTTGGTGGGGGGACCTTCAATGAGCAGTTCTTC. Translated: CASSVVGGGTFNEQFF.

The chain has TRBV7-9 and TRBJ1-4; TRBD1 might be the D (5 bases). Between the trimmed V and J ends, which lost 2 bases and 4 bases, there was a span of 14 bases. CDR1 is SEHNR and CDR2 is FQNEAQ in the germline V gene (reference sequence). This CDR3 region has 16 residues. The CDR3 DNA is TGTGCCAGCAGCTTATATTGGGGCGTCGGTAATGAAAAACTGTTTTTT. It yields the protein CASSLYWGVGNEKLFF.

The V and J genes are TRBV6-5 and TRBJ1-4; D gene unclear. Germline CDR1 and CDR2: MNHEY and SVGAGI. The CDR3 sequence is 15 residues long. V lost 0 bases and J lost 5, with 10 bases in between. The CDR3 protein is CASSYSGWRNEKLFF. CDR3 nucleotide sequence: TGTGCCAGCAGTTACTCCGGGTGGAGGAATGAAAAACTGTTTTTT.

The V call is TRBV19, the J call TRBJ1-1; no definite D call. This CDR3 spans 13 amino acids. V was pared by 3 bases and J by 1 base, with 6 bases between. Germline-derived CDR1 and CDR2 are LNHDA and SQIVND (reference sequence). The CDR3 DNA is TGTGCCAGTAGTATCGAGAGGAACACTGAAGCTTTCTTT. Amino acid sequence: CASSIERNTEAFF.

The CDR3 protein is CASSPVQGASTEAFF. For the CDR3, the DNA is TGTGCCAGCAGCCCGGTACAGGGGGCAAGCACTGAAGCTTTCTTT. V usage is TRBV11-2 and J usage is TRBJ1-1; 9 bases are a match to TRBD1. The CDR3 length is 15 residues. CDR1 SGHAT and CDR2 FQNNGV come from the germline V gene. Trimming removed 5 bases from V and 4 bases from J; junction bases left unmatched: 8.

This chain joins TRBV5-4 and TRBJ2-3; a possible D gene is TRBD2 (6 bases). The CDR3 has 15 amino acids. V was trimmed by 1 base and J by 1 base, leaving 10 bases between them. Germline CDR1 reads SGHNT; CDR2 reads YYREEE (reference sequence). The CDR3 reads CASSLTWRGTDTQYF. CDR3 bases: TGTGCCAGCAGCTTGACGTGGAGGGGCACAGATACGCAGTATTTT.

This clone came up once. The chain links TRBV6-5 to TRBJ1-1, with TRBD1 matching over 7 bases. Germline V CDR1 and CDR2: MNHEY, SVGAGI. J lost 5 bases, V lost 7 bases, and 1 base had no gene match. The CDR3 is 11 residues long. The chain's CDR3 is CASNRGTEAFF. As DNA, the CDR3 is TGTGCCAGCAACAGGGGTACTGAAGCTTTCTTT.

The genes are TRBV10-1 and TRBJ1-1, with TRBD1 identical over 7 bases. The V and J ends lost 10 bases and 0 bases, in that order; junction bases with no gene match: 5. The CDR3 runs 13 residues. CDR1 and CDR2 (germline): WNHNN, SYGVQD (reference sequence). The CDR3 DNA reads TGCGCCACCCAGACAGGGCTGAACACTGAAGCTTTCTTT. It codes for CATQTGLNTEAFF.

Comment on this clone: One end of the junction does not line up with germline, which may come from a read error. The chain combines TRBV3-1 (or the pseudogene TRBV3-2) with TRBJ1-2; 7 nucleotides match TRBD1. The germline V gene encodes CDR1 LGHDT and CDR2 YNNKEL (reference sequence). The CDR3 consists of 17 residues. The CDR3 protein is CASSQDYGTASNYRYTF. The CDR3 nucleotides are TGTGCCAGCAGCCAAGATTATGGGACAGCGTCAAACTATCGCTACACCTTC.

The chain joins TRBV9 to TRBJ2-2; TRBD2 matches at 12 bases. The CDR3 covers 18 residues. From germline, CDR1 is SGDLS and CDR2 YYNGEE. With V trimmed by 0 bases and J by 4 bases, 7 bases remained unmatched. DNA for the CDR3: TGTGCCAGCAGCGTAGTTGCTAGCGGGGGGGTATTCACCGGGGAGCTGTTTTTT. It yields the protein CASSVVASGGVFTGELFF.

This rearrangement joins TRBV4-3 to TRBJ2-1; 8 bases are a match to TRBD1. The CDR3 length is 15 residues. V lost 4 bases and J lost 7; bases outside the gene matches: 9. In germline, CDR1 is LGHNA, CDR2 YSLEER. The CDR3 is CASSPLPGGGNEQFF. DNA for the CDR3: TGCGCCAGCAGCCCCCTACCAGGGGGCGGGAATGAGCAGTTCTTC.

The CDR3 sequence is CASSQPGHLNTIYF. CDR3 nucleotides: TGCGCCAGCAGCCAGCCGGGACACTTAAACACCATATATTTT. V gene TRBV4-1 combines with J gene TRBJ1-3; the D gene is possibly TRBD1 (6 bases). The CDR3 length is 14 residues. From germline, CDR1 is MGHRA and CDR2 YSYEKL. Trimming took 3 bases from V and 6 from J, leaving 12 bases between them.

V and J are TRBV19 and TRBJ1-1; D may be TRBD1 (5 bases). Trimming took off 2 bases at V and 7 bases at J, with 17 bases between the two ends. In germline, CDR1 is LNHDA, CDR2 SQIVND (reference sequence). The CDR3 spans 15 residues. The CDR3 DNA is TGTGCCAGTAGTATATATGGCCGACCGACAGTTGAAGCTTTCTTT. It translates to CASSIYGRPTVEAFF.

V is TRBV5-1 and J is TRBJ1-5; 7 bases line up with TRBD1. The germline V gene encodes CDR1 SGHRS and CDR2 YFSETQ. CDR3 length equals 15 residues. J was trimmed by 0 bases and V by 2 bases; bases with no gene match: 2. CDR3 nucleotides: TGCGCCAGCAGCTTAACAGGGGTTAGCAATCAGCCCCAGCATTTT. This gives the protein CASSLTGVSNQPQHF.

This clone was detected a few times. The gene calls are TRBV19 and TRBJ1-1; D gene uncertain. The CDR3 runs 14 residues. The germline V gene has CDR1 LNHDA and CDR2 SQIVND (reference sequence). V shed 5 bases and J shed 2 bases, with 12 bases lying between them. The DNA of the CDR3 is TGTGCCAGTAGTGGGCAGGCTACCAACACTGAAGCTTTCTTT. Protein: CASSGQATNTEAFF.

J is TRBJ2-1 and V is TRBV27, with TRBD2 matching over 9 bases. The germline CDR1 and CDR2 sequences are MNHEY and SMNVEV (reference sequence). CDR3 length: 16 amino acids. With V trimmed by 2 bases and J by 7 bases, 9 bases remained unmatched. The CDR3 DNA follows: TGTGCCAGCAGTTTAGCGGGGGGGTCAATAAAGAATGAGCAGTTCTTC. It encodes CASSLAGGSIKNEQFF.